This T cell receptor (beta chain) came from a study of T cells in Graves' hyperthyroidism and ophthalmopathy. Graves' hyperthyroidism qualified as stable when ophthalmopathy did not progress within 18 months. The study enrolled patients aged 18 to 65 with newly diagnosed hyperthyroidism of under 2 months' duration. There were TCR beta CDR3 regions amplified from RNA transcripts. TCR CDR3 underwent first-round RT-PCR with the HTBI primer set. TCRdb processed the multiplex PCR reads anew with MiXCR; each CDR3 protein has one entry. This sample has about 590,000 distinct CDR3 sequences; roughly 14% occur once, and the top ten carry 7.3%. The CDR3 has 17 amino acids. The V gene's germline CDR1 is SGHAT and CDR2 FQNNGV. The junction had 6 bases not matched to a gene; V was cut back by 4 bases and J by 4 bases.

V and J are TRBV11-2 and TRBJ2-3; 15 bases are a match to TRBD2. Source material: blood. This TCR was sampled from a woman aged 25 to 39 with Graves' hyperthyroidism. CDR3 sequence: CASSWTSGRASSDTQYF. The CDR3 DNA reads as TGTGCCAGCAGCTGGACTAGCGGGAGGGCCAGTTCAGATACGCAGTATTTT. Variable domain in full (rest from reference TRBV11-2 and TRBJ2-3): EAGVAQSPRYKIIEKRQSVAFWCNPISGHATLYWYQQILGQGPKLLIQFQNNGVVDDSQLPKDRFSAERLKGVDSTLKIQPAKLEDSAVYLCASSWTSGRASSDTQYFGPGTRLTVL.